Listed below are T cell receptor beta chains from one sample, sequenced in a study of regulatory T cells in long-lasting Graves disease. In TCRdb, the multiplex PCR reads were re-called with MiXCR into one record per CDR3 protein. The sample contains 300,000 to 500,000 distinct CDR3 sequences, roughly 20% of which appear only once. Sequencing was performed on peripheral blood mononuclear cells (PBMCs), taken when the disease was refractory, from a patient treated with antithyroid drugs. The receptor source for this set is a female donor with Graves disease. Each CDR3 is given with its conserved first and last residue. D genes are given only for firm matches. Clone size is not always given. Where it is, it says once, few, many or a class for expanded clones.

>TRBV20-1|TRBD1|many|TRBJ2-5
CSARTGLRETQYF
TGCAGTGCTCGGACAGGGCTTCGAGAGACCCAGTACTTC
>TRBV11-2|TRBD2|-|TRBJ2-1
CASSLGFVGGQGAYSGRHNEQFF
TGTGCCAGCAGCTTAGGGTTCGTGGGAGGGCAGGGGGCCTATAGCGGGAGGCACAATGAGCAGTTCTTC
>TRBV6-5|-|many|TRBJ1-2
CASSYSRRREGYTF
TGTGCCAGCAGTTACTCCCGGAGGCGGGAGGGCTACACCTTC
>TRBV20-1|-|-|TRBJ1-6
CSAPQQGVNSPLHF
TGCAGTGCCCCCCAACAGGGAGTCAATTCACCCCTCCACTTT
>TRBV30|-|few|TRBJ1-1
CAWKRSVARAFF
TGTGCCTGGAAAAGGTCGGTGGCGCGGGCTTTCTTT
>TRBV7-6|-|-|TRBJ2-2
CASSLARSTGELFF
TGTGCCAGCAGCTTAGCTCGGTCCACCGGGGAGCTGTTTTTT
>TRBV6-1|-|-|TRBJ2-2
CTSSGTRGITGELFF
TGTACCAGCAGCGGTACCAGGGGTATCACCGGGGAGCTGTTTTTT
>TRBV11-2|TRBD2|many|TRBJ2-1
CASSPRRTSGSGSEQFF
TGTGCCAGCAGCCCCAGGAGGACTAGCGGGAGCGGTAGTGAGCAGTTCTTC
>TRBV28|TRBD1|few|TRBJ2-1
CASSRTGVNEQFF
TGTGCCAGCAGTCGGACAGGGGTCAATGAGCAGTTCTTC
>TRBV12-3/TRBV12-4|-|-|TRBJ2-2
CASSSPTKDLGGGELFF
TGTGCCAGCAGCTCCCCTACAAAGGACCTGGGAGGAGGGGAGCTGTTTTTT
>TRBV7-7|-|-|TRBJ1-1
CASSLDLGTEAFF
TGTGCTAGCAGCTTAGACTTAGGGACTGAAGCTTTCTTT
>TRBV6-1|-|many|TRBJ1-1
CASSPRRSGSTEAFF
TGTGCCAGCAGTCCTCGCCGGTCAGGGTCCACTGAAGCTTTCTTT
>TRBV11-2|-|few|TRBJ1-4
CASSRGRNNEKLFF
TGTGCCAGCAGCCGAGGGAGGAACAATGAAAAACTGTTTTTT
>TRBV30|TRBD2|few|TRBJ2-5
CAWSVGLANQETQYF
TGTGCCTGGAGTGTGGGACTAGCTAATCAAGAGACCCAGTACTTC
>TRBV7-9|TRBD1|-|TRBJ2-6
CASSLLRQGAPGANVLTF
TGTGCCAGCAGCTTACTCAGGCAGGGGGCGCCTGGGGCCAACGTCCTGACTTTC
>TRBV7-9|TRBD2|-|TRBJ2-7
CASSLELAGPLHEQYF
TGTGCCAGCAGCTTAGAACTAGCGGGACCCCTTCACGAGCAGTACTTC
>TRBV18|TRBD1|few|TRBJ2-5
CASSRLKGPGQGVETQYF
TGTGCCAGCTCTCGACTAAAAGGCCCGGGACAGGGAGTGGAGACCCAGTACTTC
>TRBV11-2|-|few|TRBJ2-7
CASSLDGIERQYF
TGTGCCAGCAGCTTAGACGGTATTGAACGGCAGTACTTC
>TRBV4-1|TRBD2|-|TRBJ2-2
CASSQDRTRSNTGELFF
TGCGCCAGCAGCCAAGACCGGACTAGATCGAACACCGGGGAGCTGTTTTTT
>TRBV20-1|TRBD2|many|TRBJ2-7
CSARDLGAGGPYEQYF
TGCAGTGCTAGAGATCTAGGTGCGGGAGGCCCCTACGAGCAGTACTTC
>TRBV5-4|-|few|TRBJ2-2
CASSPIDWDGDDGELFF
TGTGCCAGCAGCCCCATAGACTGGGACGGTGATGACGGGGAGCTGTTTTTT
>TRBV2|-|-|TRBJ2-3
CASSRGGTGSTDTQYF
TGTGCCAGCAGCCGAGGCGGGACTGGCAGCACAGATACGCAGTATTTT
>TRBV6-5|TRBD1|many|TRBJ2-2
CASSYSRQGRTGELFF
TGTGCCAGCAGTTACTCGAGACAGGGGAGAACCGGGGAGCTGTTTTTT
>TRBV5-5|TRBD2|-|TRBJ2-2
CASSLRDWTSISGELFF
TGTGCCAGCAGCTTAAGAGATTGGACTAGCATATCCGGGGAGCTGTTTTTT
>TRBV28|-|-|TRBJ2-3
CASSAGGKTDTQYF
TGTGCCAGCAGTGCCGGCGGGAAGACAGATACGCAGTATTTT
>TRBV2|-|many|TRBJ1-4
CASSSDLGGEKLFF
TGTGCCAGCAGCTCGGACCTCGGCGGTGAAAAACTGTTTTTT
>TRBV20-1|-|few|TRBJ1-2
CSASLQPNYGYTF
TGCAGTGCCTCTCTTCAACCTAACTATGGCTACACCTTC